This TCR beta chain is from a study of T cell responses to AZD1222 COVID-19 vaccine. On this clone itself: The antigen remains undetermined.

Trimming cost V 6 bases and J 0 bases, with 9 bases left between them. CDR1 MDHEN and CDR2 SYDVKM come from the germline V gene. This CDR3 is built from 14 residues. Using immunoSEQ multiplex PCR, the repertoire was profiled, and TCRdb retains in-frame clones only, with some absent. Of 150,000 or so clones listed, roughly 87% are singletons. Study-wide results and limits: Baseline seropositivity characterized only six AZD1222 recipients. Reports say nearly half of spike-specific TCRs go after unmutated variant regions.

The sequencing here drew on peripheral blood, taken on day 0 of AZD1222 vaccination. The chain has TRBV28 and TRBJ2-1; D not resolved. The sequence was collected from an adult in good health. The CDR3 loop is CASRWGTSYNEQFF. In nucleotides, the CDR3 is TGTGCCAGCAGGTGGGGTACCTCCTACAATGAGCAGTTCTTC.